The following is a T cell receptor (beta chain) sequence with its context. Its recognized antigen is unknown. No base quality values were provided; no much bigger clone lies one nucleotide off. The source of the sample is a study of T cell clones after liver transplantation (dated by TCRdb to the late 2010s). Notes on the research overall: ITN030ST, the source of the samples, was a randomized trial that attempted immunosuppression withdrawal within 2 years of liver transplantation. Tolerance meant complete immunosuppression withdrawal for at least one year without liver enzymes rising beyond twice the upper limit of normal. After a pre-transplant mixed lymphocyte reaction, TCRbeta sequencing was used to pinpoint donor-reactive T cell clones, which were subsequently tracked in post-transplant blood. Blood samples were collected pre-transplant, pre-randomization before withdrawal, and post-randomization after either full withdrawal or failed withdrawal. Third party-reactive TCRbeta sequences were also identified from pre-transplant MLRs to serve as an antigen-independent comparator for donor-reactive sequences. Three of the eight recipients were HCV-positive; the others were transplanted for non-autoimmune, non-viral indications. Of the 8 liver transplant recipients making up the studied cohort, 3 were classified as tolerant and 5 as non-tolerant. Subjects received no induction therapy and standard immunosuppression until randomization at 12-24 months post-transplant.

What the authors observed across the whole study: Conclusions were preliminary, limited by small, heterogeneous patient numbers and non-standardized post-transplant time points. Low numbers of available donor cells limited the measurable donor-reactive repertoire in two subjects. In most of the 8 subjects, regardless of tolerance or HCV status, circulating donor-reactive CD4 TCRbeta sequences dropped significantly post-transplant. Because no allograft tissue specimens were available, donor-reactive T cells may have migrated into the graft instead of being deleted. The decline in donor-reactive sequences exceeded the decline in third party-reactive sequences, suggesting partial antigen-specific deletion that was unrelated to withdrawal success. When repertoire turnover was accounted for, significantly reduced detection of donor-reactive sequences was found in 7 of 8 subjects for CD4 and in 8 of 8 subjects for CD8.

Inclusive of the bounding cysteine and phenylalanine, the CDR3 is 14 residues long. This entry keeps only the CDR3 DNA: 42 bases, framed from base 1. In the germline V gene, CDR1 corresponds to SGHDN and CDR2 to FVKESK. Trimming leaves V shorter by 4 bases and J shorter by 8 bases, with the junction holding 10 bases beyond the gene matches. Unstimulated PBMCs, after thawing, were stained for CD3, CD4 and CD8 and then FACS-sorted into CD3+CD4+ and CD3+CD8+ populations. All 8 studied subjects were randomized to withdrawal of immunosuppression. The Qiagen DNeasy Blood and Tissue Kit was used for genomic DNA isolation. High-throughput TCRbeta CDR3 sequencing of frozen genomic DNA was performed by immunoSEQ, with PCR amplification, mapping, bias correction and internal controls included. On the authors' methods: Only productive rearrangements were retained, with each unique TCRbeta sequence defined by its CDR3 nucleotide sequence together with its V and J gene. For classification of a sequence as donor-reactive, at least 5-fold expansion in CFSE-low cells relative to unstimulated pre-transplant cells and a frequency of at least 0.01% were required. Minimum frequency thresholds were set for each subject on the basis of the unstimulated sample with the lowest template count, so that a detection power of at least 90% was ensured. Jensen-Shannon divergence between the top 1000 TCRbeta sequences after and before transplant was used to measure repertoire turnover. Changes in detection of donor-reactive sequences were tested with two-sided Fisher's exact tests. As stored in TCRdb, this immuneACCESS dataset retains in-frame rearrangements with V and J assigned. A fraction of the clones does not appear; measured against another copy, unresolved V genes explain less than half of the discrepancy, and the remainder lacks a known reason. V and J calls and clone size follow that table, whereas D and trimming were derived from the DNA. In this sample the table shows tens of thousands of clones, about 70% of which occur a single time. The leading ten clones occupy approximately 10% of the sample.

Specimen: CD4+ T cells from blood, collected at the 22-month timepoint. Rearrangement joined TRBV14 to TRBJ1-2, and TRBD1 aligns with 7 junction nucleotides. The sequence came from a human patient who received a liver transplant. Some T cells present after a transplant may be cells of the graft donor. The encoded CDR3 is CASSLLTGAGGYTF. DNA sequence: TGTGCCAGCAGCCTCTTAACAGGGGCTGGGGGCTACACCTTC. Here the CDR3 is joined to the reference TRBV14 and TRBJ1-2 genes, and the full variable domain is: EAGVTQFPSHSVIEKGQTVTLRCDPISGHDNLYWYRRVMGKEIKFLLHFVKESKQDESGMPNNRFLAERTGGTYSTLKVQPAELEDSGVYFCASSLLTGAGGYTFGSGTRLTVV.